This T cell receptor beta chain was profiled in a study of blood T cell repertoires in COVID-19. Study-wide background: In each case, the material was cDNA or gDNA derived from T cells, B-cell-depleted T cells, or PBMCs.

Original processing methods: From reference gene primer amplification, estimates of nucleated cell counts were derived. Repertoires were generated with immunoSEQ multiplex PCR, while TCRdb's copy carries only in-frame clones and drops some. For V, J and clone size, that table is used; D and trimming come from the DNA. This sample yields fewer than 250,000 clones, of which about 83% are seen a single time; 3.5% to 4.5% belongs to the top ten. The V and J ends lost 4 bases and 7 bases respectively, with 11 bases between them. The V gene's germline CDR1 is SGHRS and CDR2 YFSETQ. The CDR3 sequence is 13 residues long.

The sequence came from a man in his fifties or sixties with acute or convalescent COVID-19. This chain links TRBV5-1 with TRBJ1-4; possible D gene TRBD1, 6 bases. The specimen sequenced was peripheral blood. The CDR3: CASSPLGGEKLFF. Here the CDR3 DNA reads TGCGCCAGCAGCCCCCTAGGGGGTGAAAAACTGTTTTTT.